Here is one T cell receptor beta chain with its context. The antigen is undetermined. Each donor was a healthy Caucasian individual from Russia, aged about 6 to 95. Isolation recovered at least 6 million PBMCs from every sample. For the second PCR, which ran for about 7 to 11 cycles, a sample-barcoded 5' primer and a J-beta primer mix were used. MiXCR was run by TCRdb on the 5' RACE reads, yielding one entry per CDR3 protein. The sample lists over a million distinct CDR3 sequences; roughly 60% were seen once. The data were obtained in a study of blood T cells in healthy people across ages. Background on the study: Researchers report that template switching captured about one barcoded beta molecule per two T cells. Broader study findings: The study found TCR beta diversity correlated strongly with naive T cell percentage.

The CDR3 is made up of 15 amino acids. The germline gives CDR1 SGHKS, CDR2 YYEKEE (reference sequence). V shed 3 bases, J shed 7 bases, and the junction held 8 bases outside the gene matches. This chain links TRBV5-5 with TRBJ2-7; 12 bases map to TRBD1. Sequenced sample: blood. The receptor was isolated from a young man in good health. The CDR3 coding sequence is TGTGCCAGCAGCTATCCGGGACAGGGGGCGGGGGAGCAGTACTTC. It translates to CASSYPGQGAGEQYF. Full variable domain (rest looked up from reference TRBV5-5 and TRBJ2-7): DAGVTQSPTHLIKTRGQQVTLRCSPISGHKSVSWYQQVLGQGPQFIFQYYEKEERGRGNFPDRFSARQFPNYSSELNVNALLLGDSALYLCASSYPGQGAGEQYFGPGTRLTVT.